This TCR beta chain was sequenced for a study of T cell responses to AZD1222 COVID-19 vaccine. Data came from immunoSEQ multiplex PCR; TCRdb stores just in-frame clones and leaves some out. The table has some 79,000 clones, over 70% seen once. Losses at the gene ends were 2 bases for V and 8 bases for J; bases not matched to a gene: 9. The CDR3 is made up of 16 amino acids. The germline CDR1 and CDR2 sequences are SSHAT and FNYEAQ (reference sequence). About this clone itself: Its target is not known.

Study observations and caveats: Vaccine-related CD4 TCRs covered spike, predominating at 160-218 and 743-854.

The sequenced sample was peripheral blood, obtained 28 days after the second AZD1222 dose. V is TRBV7-7 and J is TRBJ2-1; 10 bases align to TRBD2. The clonotype comes from an adult who received the AZD1222 COVID-19 vaccine. CDR3 sequence reads: CASSLNPTSGVDEQFF. DNA for the CDR3: TGTGCCAGCAGCTTAAACCCCACTAGCGGGGTGGATGAGCAGTTCTTC.